This T cell receptor (beta chain) comes out of a study of blood T cells in healthy people across ages. In the study overall: About one barcoded beta molecule per two T cells was captured by template switching. Study-wide findings and caveats: Naive T cell percentage and TCR beta diversity correlated strongly. Expanded clonotype changes were possibly confounded by unknown donor CMV status.

Of note for this clonotype: The target antigen is unknown.

Germline loops: CDR1 PRHDT, CDR2 FYEKMQ (reference sequence). This CDR3 has 11 residues. The germline V and J ends were trimmed by 4 bases and 5 bases, with 6 bases remaining between them. Together with a sample-barcoded 5' primer, a J-beta primer mix was included in a second PCR lasting 7 to 11 cycles. Every sample gave at least 3 million paired-end reads containing CDR3. Via MiXCR, TCRdb re-called the 5' RACE reads, giving one row per CDR3 protein. The sample contains about 680,000 distinct CDR3 sequences, 49% of which appear only once. V is TRBV13 and J is TRBJ2-7; D is uncertain. Sample: blood. The TCR sequence derives from a woman aged 55-70 years in good health. DNA of the CDR3: TGTGCCAGCAGCTGGCTTCACGAGCAGTACTTC. It translates to CASSWLHEQYF.